This TCR beta chain originates from a study of CXCR3-negative and CXCR3-positive naive CD8 T cells. Libraries were UMI-labeled 5' RACE TRB cDNA. TCRdb processed the 5' RACE reads again and assigns one entry to each CDR3 protein, with no DNA. The sample has some 130,000 distinct CDR3 sequences. Comment on this clonotype: The antigen remains unidentified.

Overall study results and limits: More hydrophobic TRB CDR3s occurred in CXCR3-positive than in CXCR3-negative naive cells. Memory CD8+ cells had much lower diversity, and both naive subsets had comparably high diversity.

Germline V CDR1 and CDR2: DFQATT, SNEGSKA (reference sequence). CDR3 length: 14 amino acids. Sequencing input: naive CXCR3+ CD8+ T cells from blood. Subset noted: CD45RO-CCR7+CD27+CD95- naive CD8+ T cells expressing CXCR3 (TNR3+). The rearrangement joins TRBV20-1 to TRBJ2-7; TCRdb's D call of TRBD2 is untestable without DNA. The source of this sequence is a human donor in good health. Some clones in this sample may be carry-over from other donors' samples. The CDR3 loop is CSARSPTSRYEQYF.